The source of this TCR beta chain is a study of neurological immune-mediated disorders. With 10-nucleotide random UMIs, 5'RACE was used to make the cDNA. Each CDR3 protein gets one entry after TCRdb re-called the 5' RACE reads with MiXCR. The sample records 20,000 to 30,000 distinct CDR3 sequences, 2% to 2.5% being singletons. Findings of the study overall: Clinical features showed no association with the multiple sclerosis repertoire cluster, and MRI features showed none either.

The unsorted libraries had their origin in 2 million PBMCs stored at -80 C. A few counts support this clonotype. What it binds is not known. The germline V gene encodes CDR1 SQVTM and CDR2 ANQGSEA. The CDR3 is 12 residues long. V lost 7 bases and J lost 5, with 14 bases in between. Sequenced: PBMCs. The receptor was isolated from a woman aged 45-59 years with multiple sclerosis. The chain has TRBV29-1 and TRBJ2-5; D is possibly TRBD1 or TRBD2 (5 bases each). The CDR3 DNA is TGCAGCGGTTCCGGGACGGGGGAGACCCAGTACTTC. This sequence encodes CSGSGTGETQYF.